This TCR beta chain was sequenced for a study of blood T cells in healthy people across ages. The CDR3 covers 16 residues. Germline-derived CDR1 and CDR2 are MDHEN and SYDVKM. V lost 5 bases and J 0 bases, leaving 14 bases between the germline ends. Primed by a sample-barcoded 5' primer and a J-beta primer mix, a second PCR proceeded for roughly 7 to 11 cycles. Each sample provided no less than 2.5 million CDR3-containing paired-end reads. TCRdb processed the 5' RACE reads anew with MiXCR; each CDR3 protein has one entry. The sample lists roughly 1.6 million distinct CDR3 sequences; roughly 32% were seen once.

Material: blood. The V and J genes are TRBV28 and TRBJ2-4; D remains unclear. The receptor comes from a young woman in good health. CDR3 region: CASSPTDGVAKNIQYF. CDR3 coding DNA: TGTGCCAGCAGTCCCACCGATGGGGTAGCCAAAAACATTCAGTACTTC.